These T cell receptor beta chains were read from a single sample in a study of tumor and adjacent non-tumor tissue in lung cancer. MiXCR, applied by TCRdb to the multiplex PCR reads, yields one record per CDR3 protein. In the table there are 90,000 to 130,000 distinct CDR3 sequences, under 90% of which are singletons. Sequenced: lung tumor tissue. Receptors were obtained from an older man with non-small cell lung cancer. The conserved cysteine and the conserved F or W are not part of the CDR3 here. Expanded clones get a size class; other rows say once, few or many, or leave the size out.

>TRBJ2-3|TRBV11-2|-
DSSTRMRGSTDTQY
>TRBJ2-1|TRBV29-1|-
SAVGRRTNNEQL
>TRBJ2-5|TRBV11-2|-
SSSKTGYQEIQY
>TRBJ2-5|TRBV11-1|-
ASASGVLETQY
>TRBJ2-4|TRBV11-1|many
ASSFPGTSGTKNIQY
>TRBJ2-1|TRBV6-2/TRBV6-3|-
ASSYSRQDTSQF
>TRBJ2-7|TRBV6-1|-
ARSELAGGPSTAGEHY
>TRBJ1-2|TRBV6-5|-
ASSNGVGDGYT
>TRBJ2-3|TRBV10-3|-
AINDTEDKQY
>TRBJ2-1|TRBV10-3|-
AVRSSRINDQF
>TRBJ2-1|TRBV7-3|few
ASSPAGGPANYNEQF
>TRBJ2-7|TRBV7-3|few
ASSFTRGYEQY
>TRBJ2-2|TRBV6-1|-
AGRGVGSAGELF
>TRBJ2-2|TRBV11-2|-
ASSSSGTYTGELF
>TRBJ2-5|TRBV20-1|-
STRKTGSQETQY
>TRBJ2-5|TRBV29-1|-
SVEVGGEIQY
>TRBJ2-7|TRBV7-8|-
ASGTSGTAKGYEHY
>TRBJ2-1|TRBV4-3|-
ASRHLPGLNNEQF
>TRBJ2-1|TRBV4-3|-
ASSQVVNLGDEQF
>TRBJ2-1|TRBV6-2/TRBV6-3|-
VTRPTSDNEQF